These T cell receptor beta chains were read from a single sample in a study of identifying expanded T cells in peripheral blood. Clones were read by immunoSEQ multiplex PCR, and TCRdb kept only the in-frame ones, dropping some. Here the sample spans around 130,000 clones, around 88% being singletons. What was sequenced was blood. All receptors come from a person aged 18-70 years in good health. CDR3s include the opening cysteine and the closing phenylalanine or tryptophan. The order of the fields is clone size, V gene, J gene, D gene, CDR3 DNA, CDR3 protein. D genes are given only for firm matches. Part of the rows lack a size; the others show once, few, many or a class for expanded clones.

clone_size: few
v_call: TRBV19
j_call: TRBJ1-5
d_call: TRBD1
cdr3_nt: TGTGCCAGCAGGGGGCCCCCGGGCAATCAGCCCCAGCATTTT
cdr3_aa: CASRGPPGNQPQHF

clone_size: .
v_call: TRBV28
j_call: TRBJ1-1
d_call: .
cdr3_nt: TGTGCCAGCAGTCCTGCAGACGGAAACACTGAAGCTTTCTTT
cdr3_aa: CASSPADGNTEAFF

clone_size: once
v_call: TRBV7-8
j_call: TRBJ2-7
d_call: .
cdr3_nt: TGTGCCAGCAGCCAAGGGGTCTCCTACGAGCAGTACTTC
cdr3_aa: CASSQGVSYEQYF

clone_size: .
v_call: TRBV30
j_call: TRBJ1-5
d_call: .
cdr3_nt: TGTGCCTGGAGTGTACGGGCCGGCAATCAGCCCCAGCATTTT
cdr3_aa: CAWSVRAGNQPQHF

clone_size: .
v_call: TRBV18
j_call: TRBJ2-2
d_call: .
cdr3_nt: TGTGCCAGCTCACCACTCTATCTGGGTGGAACCGGGGAGCTGTTTTTT
cdr3_aa: CASSPLYLGGTGELFF

clone_size: .
v_call: TRBV27
j_call: TRBJ1-1
d_call: .
cdr3_nt: TGTGCCAGCAGTTTAGGTGGCCAGGTGATGAACACTGAAGCTTTCTTT
cdr3_aa: CASSLGGQVMNTEAFF

clone_size: .
v_call: TRBV5-6
j_call: TRBJ1-3
d_call: .
cdr3_nt: TGTGCCAGCAGCTTGCTAGCACAGGGCAATAGTCGAAACACCATATATTTT
cdr3_aa: CASSLLAQGNSRNTIYF

clone_size: .
v_call: TRBV18
j_call: TRBJ1-1
d_call: .
cdr3_nt: TGTGCCAGCTCACCCGGGACAAACGGAGCCGAAGCTTTCTTT
cdr3_aa: CASSPGTNGAEAFF

clone_size: .
v_call: TRBV5-1
j_call: TRBJ1-2
d_call: .
cdr3_nt: TGCGCCAGCAGCTTACAGGGTGACTATGGCTACACCTTC
cdr3_aa: CASSLQGDYGYTF

clone_size: once
v_call: TRBV10-3
j_call: TRBJ2-7
d_call: TRBD2
cdr3_nt: TGTGCCATCAGTGACGGGCGGGGGGGTGACGAGCAGTACTTC
cdr3_aa: CAISDGRGGDEQYF